This T cell receptor beta chain was profiled in a study of CD8+ T cells in alopecia areata. Across the study: The drug, oral tofacitinib, was given to treated patients at 5 to 10 mg twice daily. Study results and limitations: Patients shared TCRs less clearly than mice did, possibly for HLA-related reasons. Normal scalp showed lower clonality than lesional scalp, especially alopecia totalis/universalis.

V lost 4 bases to trimming and J lost 4 bases; unmatched junction nucleotides: 7. This CDR3 region has 16 residues. CDR1 is LGHNA, CDR2 YNFKEQ, per germline. This clone was seen more than once but under ten times. Its antigen is unknown. RNA was isolated and reverse transcribed to cDNA, the sequencing template. Profiled with immunoSEQ multiplex PCR; TCRdb holds only in-frame clones, not every one. Among about 97,000 clones listed, 41% were seen once. In alopecia areata patients, both lesional scalp punch biopsies and peripheral blood were collected. The chain joins TRBV4-2 to TRBJ1-4, with 9 bases identical to TRBD1. The sequencing input was CD4+ T cells sorted from blood. This receptor was identified in a human donor with alopecia areata. The CDR3 sequence is CASSPGRDRVNEKLFF. CDR3 sequence (DNA): TGTGCCAGCAGCCCCGGGCGGGACAGGGTTAATGAAAAACTGTTTTTT.